This TCR beta chain was profiled in a study of radiotherapy plus CTLA-4 blockade in lung cancer. The V gene lost 7 bases and the J gene lost 7 bases, with 14 bases spanning the gap. Germline-derived CDR1 and CDR2 are WSHSY and SAAADI. The CDR3 loop spans 13 amino acids. Measured with immunoSEQ multiplex PCR; TCRdb has only the in-frame clones, and not every one. The sample shows 25,000 to 35,000 clones, roughly 80% of them seen only once. Sequences were derived from peripheral blood, sampled from a patient treated with radiotherapy plus ipilimumab. The TCR sequence derives from a human donor with non-small cell lung cancer who had stable disease on radiotherapy plus ipilimumab. The chain recombines TRBV10-2 with TRBJ2-1; D remains ambiguous. CDR3 protein: CASNGPNGNEQFF. The CDR3 coding sequence is TGCGCCAGCAACGGACCCAATGGAAATGAGCAGTTCTTC.